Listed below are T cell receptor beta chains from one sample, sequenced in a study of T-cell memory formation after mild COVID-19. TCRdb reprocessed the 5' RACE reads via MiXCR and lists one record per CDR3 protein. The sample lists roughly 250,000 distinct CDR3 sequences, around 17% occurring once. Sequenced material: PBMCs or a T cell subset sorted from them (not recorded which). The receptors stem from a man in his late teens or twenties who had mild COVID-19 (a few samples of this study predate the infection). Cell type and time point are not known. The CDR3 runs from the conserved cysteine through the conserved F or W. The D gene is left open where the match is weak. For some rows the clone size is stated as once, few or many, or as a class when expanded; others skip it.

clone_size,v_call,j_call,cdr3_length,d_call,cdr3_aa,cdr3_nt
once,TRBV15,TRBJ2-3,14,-,CATSKTHGTDTQYF,TGTGCCACCAGCAAAACGCACGGGACAGATACGCAGTATTTT
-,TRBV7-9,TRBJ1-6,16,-,CASSSRADLNVSPLHF,TGTGCCAGCAGCTCAAGGGCCGATTTGAACGTTTCACCCCTCCACTTT
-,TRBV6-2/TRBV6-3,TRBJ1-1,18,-,CASSYSRVQGTMNTEAFF,TGTGCCAGCAGTTACTCGAGGGTTCAGGGTACCATGAACACTGAAGCTTTCTTT
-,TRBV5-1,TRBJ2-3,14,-,CASSAGAAGDTQYF,TGCGCCAGCAGCGCGGGGGCGGCGGGAGATACGCAGTATTTT
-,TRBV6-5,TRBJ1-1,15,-,CASRDPGGPGSEAFF,TGTGCCAGCAGGGATCCGGGAGGGCCGGGGTCTGAAGCTTTCTTT
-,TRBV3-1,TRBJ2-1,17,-,CASRQVSRGAGYNEQFF,TGTGCCAGCAGGCAAGTATCCCGGGGGGCCGGGTACAATGAGCAGTTCTTC
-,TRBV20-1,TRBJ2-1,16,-,CSARFQGRFIFNEQFF,TGCAGTGCTAGGTTCCAGGGGCGCTTTATCTTCAATGAGCAGTTCTTC
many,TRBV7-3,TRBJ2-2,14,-,CASSLSGTTGELFF,TGTGCCAGCAGCTTATCGGGGACCACCGGGGAGCTGTTTTTT
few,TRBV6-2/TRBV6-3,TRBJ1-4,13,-,CASRKPSGEKLFF,TGTGCCAGCAGAAAACCGTCGGGTGAAAAACTGTTTTTT
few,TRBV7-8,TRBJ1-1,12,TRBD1,CASRAAGTAAFF,TGTGCCAGCAGGGCCGCCGGGACAGCAGCTTTCTTT
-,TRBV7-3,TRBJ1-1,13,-,CASSWGSDTEAFF,TGTGCCAGCAGCTGGGGATCGGATACTGAAGCTTTCTTT
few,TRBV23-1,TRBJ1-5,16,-,CASSHEQNILYQPQHF,TGCGCCAGCAGTCACGAACAGAATATTCTTTATCAGCCCCAGCATTTT
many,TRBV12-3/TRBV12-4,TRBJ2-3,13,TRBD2,CASSPGGERSAYF,TGTGCCAGCAGCCCCGGGGGGGAGCGGTCGGCGTATTTT
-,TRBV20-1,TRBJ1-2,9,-,CSLTPGYTF,TGCAGTCTAACACCCGGCTACACCTTC
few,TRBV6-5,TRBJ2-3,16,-,CASSTRSGGSTDTQYF,TGTGCCAGCAGTACGCGTTCTGGGGGCAGCACAGATACGCAGTATTTT
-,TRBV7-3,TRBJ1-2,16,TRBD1,CASSSSPDRGESGYTF,TGTGCCAGCAGCTCATCACCAGACAGGGGTGAAAGTGGCTACACCTTC
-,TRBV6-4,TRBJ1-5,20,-,CAITYDTGTKNHISNQPQHF,TGTGCCATCACGTACGATACCGGGACAAAAAACCATATTAGCAATCAGCCCCAGCATTTT
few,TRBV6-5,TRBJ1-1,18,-,CASSYSVGLPSTWREAFF,TGTGCCAGCAGTTACTCGGTCGGTCTTCCCAGCACATGGAGGGAAGCTTTCTTT
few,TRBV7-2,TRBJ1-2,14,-,CASSPREGAYGYTF,TGTGCCAGCAGCCCCCGGGAAGGTGCCTATGGCTACACCTTC
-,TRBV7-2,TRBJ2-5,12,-,CASSFDGWTQYF,TGTGCCAGCAGCTTCGATGGTTGGACCCAGTACTTC
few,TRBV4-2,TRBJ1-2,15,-,CASSQDPGSNYGYTF,TGTGCCAGCAGCCAAGATCCCGGGAGTAACTATGGCTACACCTTC
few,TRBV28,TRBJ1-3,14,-,CASSWGSAGNTIYF,TGTGCCAGCAGTTGGGGGAGCGCTGGAAACACCATATATTTT
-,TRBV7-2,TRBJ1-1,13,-,CASSPYLNTEAFF,TGTGCCAGCAGCCCTTACCTGAACACTGAAGCTTTCTTT
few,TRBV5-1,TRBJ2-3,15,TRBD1,CASSPNQGARDTQYF,TGCGCCAGCAGCCCGAATCAGGGGGCGAGAGATACGCAGTATTTT
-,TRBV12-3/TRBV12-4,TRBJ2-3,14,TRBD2,CASSFPGLADTQYF,TGTGCCAGCAGTTTCCCGGGACTAGCAGATACGCAGTATTTT
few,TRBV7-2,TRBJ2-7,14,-,CASSLIAASYEQYF,TGTGCCAGCAGCTTAATTGCTGCAAGCTACGAGCAGTACTTC
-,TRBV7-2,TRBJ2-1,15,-,CASSLTLSSYNEQFF,TGTGCCAGCAGCCTGACTTTGAGCTCCTACAATGAGCAGTTCTTC
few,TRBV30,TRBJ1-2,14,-,CAWSVLGQNYGYTF,TGTGCCTGGAGTGTACTTGGACAGAACTATGGCTACACCTTC
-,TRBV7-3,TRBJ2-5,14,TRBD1,CASRKGDRGQTQYF,TGTGCCAGCAGAAAAGGGGACAGGGGACAGACCCAGTACTTC
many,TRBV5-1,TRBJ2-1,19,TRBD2,CASSVGQGLAGGHLNEQFF,TGCGCCAGCAGCGTGGGACAGGGACTAGCGGGGGGGCATCTGAATGAGCAGTTCTTC
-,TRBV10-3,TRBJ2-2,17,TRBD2,CAISETLAGGNTGELFF,TGTGCCATCAGTGAAACCTTAGCGGGGGGGAACACCGGGGAGCTGTTTTTT